This record concerns one T cell receptor beta chain sequence. What antigen it recognizes has not been identified. No base quality information exists; no much larger clone differs at one position. Conventional CD4 T cells were sorted as cells that were CD4+CD127+. Control samples were obtained from healthy donors who were not related to the patients. Sorting of Tconv and Treg cells intended for TCRbeta sequencing was performed on a FACSAria flow cytometer. Sorted cells were collected into 5-ml round-bottom polystyrene tubes, and dry cell pellets were frozen at -80°C before sequencing. The immunoSEQ platform was used to sequence the TCRbeta chains. The authors' pipeline ran thus. When conventional T cell repertoires were pooled, 85,000 to 120,000 distinct in-frame TCRbeta sequences were obtained from patients and about 1.5x10^5 from healthy donors. Treg TCRbeta sequences found in two or more individuals were defined as public, and these public Treg TCRbeta sequences were then searched for in Tconv repertoires. Differences between groups were assessed using Mann-Whitney U tests with Bonferroni-Dunn correction in GraphPad Prism 7.03. TCRdb holds this immuneACCESS table with in-frame rearrangements only. Some clones are missing; in checked studies, unresolved V genes explain under half, and the rest has no known cause. The DNA gave D and trimming, while V, J and clone size come from that table. The sample contains about 22,000 clones, roughly 95% of them found a single time. 0.15% to 0.2% of the sample is taken by the ten largest.

The data are from a study of B cell selection in AIRE deficiency (dated by TCRdb to about 2019). Describing the broader study: Researchers compared the TCRbeta repertoires of sorted blood CD4+ conventional T cells and regulatory T cells from AIRE-deficient patients with the corresponding repertoires from healthy controls. The TCR-sequenced cohort comprised about five AIRE-deficient APECED patients and about five healthy control donors.

Summary of the overall study and its limitations: Among a few thousand shared Treg TCRbeta sequences, about 30% were found to be shared only among healthy donors and around 10% only among patients, suggesting that Treg selection is less efficient in the absence of AIRE. Sequencing covered only TCRbeta chains, and 35% to 45% of shared healthy-donor Treg sequences were also present in healthy Tconv, possibly due to differing TCRalpha chains. In AIRE-deficient patients, Tconv and Treg cells had TCRBV gene usage, CDR3 length and TCR diversity comparable to those in healthy donors. About 31% of the Treg TCRbeta sequences shared among healthy donors turned up in patient Tconv cells, suggesting that Treg-biased clones are diverted into the Tconv compartment. Shorter CDR3s were found in shared Treg sequences, reflecting a bias toward rearrangements containing few non-templated nucleotide insertions.

The germline V gene encodes CDR1 SGHNT and CDR2 YENEEA. Including the terminal cysteine and phenylalanine, the CDR3 comprises 13 residues. Only the CDR3 portion is preserved as DNA: 39 bases, with reading frame beginning at the first base. Trimming removed 6 bases from V and 1 base from J, leaving 9 bases between the germline ends. The origin of this receptor is a human donor in good health. The rearranged segments are TRBV11-3 and TRBJ2-5, with TRBD1 perhaps the D gene, on 5 matching bases. Sequenced sample: CD4+CD127+ conventional T cells sorted from PBMCs. The DNA reads as follows: TGTGCCAGCAGTGCCAGGGTCCAAGAGACCCAGTACTTC. Its protein product is CASSARVQETQYF.